Sequencing of this TCR beta chain was carried out in a study of T cells after posttransplantation cyclophosphamide. Study outcomes and limitations: TRB clonality was highly associated with recipient CMV seropositivity and reactivation.

As to this clone: Its specificity is unknown.

Assay: immunoSEQ multiplex PCR; the TCRdb copy retains only in-frame clones and omits some. The sample records roughly 21,000 clones, nearly 99% being singletons. This CDR3 spans 13 amino acids. With 6 bases removed from V and 1 base from J, the gap between germline ends came to 9 bases. Germline CDR1 MNHNS, CDR2 SASEGT. The origin of this receptor is a man aged 40-49 years in good health, CMV-negative, and a related stem cell transplant donor. The rearrangement links TRBV6-1 to TRBJ1-1; D is uncertain. Sequencing was performed on naive CD8+ T cells sorted from PBMCs. In nucleotides, the CDR3 is TGTGCCAGCAGCCCTTTAAAGAACACTGAAGCTTTCTTT. Protein sequence: CASSPLKNTEAFF.